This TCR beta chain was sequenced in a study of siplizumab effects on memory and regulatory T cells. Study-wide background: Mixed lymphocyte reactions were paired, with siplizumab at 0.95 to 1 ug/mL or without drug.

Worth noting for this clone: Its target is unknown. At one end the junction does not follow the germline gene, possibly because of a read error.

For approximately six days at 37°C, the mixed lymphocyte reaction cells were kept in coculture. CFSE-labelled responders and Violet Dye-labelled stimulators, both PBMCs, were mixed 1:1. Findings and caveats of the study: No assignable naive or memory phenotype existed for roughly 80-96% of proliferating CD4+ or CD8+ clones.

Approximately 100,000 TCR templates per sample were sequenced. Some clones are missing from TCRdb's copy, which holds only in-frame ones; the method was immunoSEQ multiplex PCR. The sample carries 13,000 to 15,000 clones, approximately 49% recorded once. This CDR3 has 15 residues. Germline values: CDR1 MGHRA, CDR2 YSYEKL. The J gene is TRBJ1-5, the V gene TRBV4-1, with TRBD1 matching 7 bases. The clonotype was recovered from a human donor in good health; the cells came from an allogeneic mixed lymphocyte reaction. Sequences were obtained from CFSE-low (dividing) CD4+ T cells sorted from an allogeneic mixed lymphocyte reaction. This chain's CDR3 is CASSQSQGDYQPQHF. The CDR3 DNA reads TGTGCCAGCAGCCAAAGCCAGGGGGACTATCAGCCCCAGCATTTT.